The source of this T cell receptor beta chain is a study of blood T cells in healthy people across ages. Primed by a sample-barcoded 5' primer and a J-beta primer mix, a second PCR proceeded for about 6 to 11 cycles. TCRdb reprocessed the 5' RACE reads via MiXCR and lists one record per CDR3 protein. The data show around 870,000 distinct CDR3 sequences, 25% to 35% seen once. V was trimmed by 3 bases and J by 0 bases, leaving 13 bases between them. This CDR3 is 15 amino acids long. Germline CDR1 DFQATT, CDR2 SNEGSKA (reference sequence). The study's findings and limits: Expanded clonotype shifts may have been confounded, as the donors had an unknown CMV status. With naive T cell percentage, TCR beta diversity showed a strong correlation. It was the long-lived donors that had more naive CD4+ cells and higher diversity than aged donors.

This clonotype was counted ten times or more. Its antigen is not known. The TCR originated in a woman of 80 years or more in good health. Sequenced: blood. The chain links TRBV20-1 to TRBJ2-3, with unresolved D. The CDR3 region has the DNA TGCAGTGCTAGCGCACCAGGTACTAGCACAGATACGCAGTATTTT. Translating it yields CSASAPGTSTDTQYF.